This passage covers 23 T cell receptor beta chains from one sample sequenced in a study of blood T cell repertoires in COVID-19. Generated by immunoSEQ multiplex PCR, the TCRdb table keeps only in-frame clones and is missing some. The table lists roughly 320,000 clones, 90% to 95% of them singletons. The source material was PBMCs or T cells enriched from blood (not recorded which). Receptor source: a woman in her twenties or thirties who had been exposed to COVID-19.

V and J are TRBV5-4 and TRBJ1-5; tentative D call: TRBD1 (6 bases). V dropped 5 bases and J dropped 5 bases, with 20 bases sitting between them. CDR1 and CDR2 from the germline V gene are SGHNT and YYREEE (reference sequence). The CDR3 loop spans 16 amino acids. CDR3: CASRQNGGREYQPQHF. The CDR3 DNA is TGTGCCAGCAGGCAGAATGGGGGCAGGGAATATCAGCCCCAGCATTTT. Full variable domain (rest looked up from reference TRBV5-4 and TRBJ1-5): ETGVTQSPTHLIKTRGQQVTLRCSSQSGHNTVSWYQQALGQGPQFIFQYYREEENGRGNFPPRFSGLQFPNYSSELNVNALELDDSALYLCASRQNGGREYQPQHFGDGTRLSIL.

The chain recombines TRBV6-5 with TRBJ1-2, with D perhaps TRBD1 (6 bases). Germline V gives CDR1 MNHEY, CDR2 SVGAGI. Trimming stripped 2 bases from V and 5 bases from J, with 18 bases between. The CDR3 has 16 amino acids. CDR3 region: CASSYTSQRQGYGYTF. In nucleotides, the CDR3 is TGTGCCAGCAGTTACACCTCCCAAAGGCAGGGGTATGGCTACACCTTC.

This sequence joins TRBV4-2 and TRBJ1-5, with D possibly TRBD1 on 6 matching bases. Trimming left V 0 bases short and J 0 bases short, with 24 bases between. This CDR3 spans 21 amino acids. The germline gives CDR1 LGHNA, CDR2 YNFKEQ. DNA of the CDR3: TGTGCCAGCAGCCAAGATACCAGGGGTGGGAGGGGGGCGTATAGCAATCAGCCCCAGCATTTT. It encodes CASSQDTRGGRGAYSNQPQHF.

The genes are TRBV19 and TRBJ2-3; tentative D call: TRBD2 (6 bases). The length of the CDR3 is 14 residues. V was pared by 3 bases and J by 2 bases, with 9 bases between. CDR1 and CDR2 (germline): LNHDA, SQIVND (reference sequence). In nucleotides, the CDR3 is TGTGCCAGTAGTATTGGAGGGGTCACAGATACGCAGTATTTT. It encodes CASSIGGVTDTQYF.

The chain is built from TRBV7-3 and TRBJ2-1; 13 bases are shared with TRBD2. Germline V gives CDR1 SGHTA, CDR2 FQGTGA. The J segment lost 7 bases and the V segment lost 4 bases, leaving 4 bases of the junction unmatched. The CDR3 runs 15 residues. In DNA form, the CDR3 reads TGTGCCAGCAGCTGGGGACTAGCGGGGTTGAATGAGCAGTTCTTC. Its protein product is CASSWGLAGLNEQFF.

The table lists this clone with a count of one. This sample also contains other DNA sequences that code for the same CDR3. The rearrangement links TRBV5-4 to TRBJ2-1; 10 bases agree with TRBD2. The CDR3 covers 15 residues. From germline, CDR1 is SGHNT and CDR2 YYREEE (reference sequence). The V segment lost 4 bases and the J segment 4 bases; nucleotides outside the gene matches: 5. The CDR3 here is CASSISGGPYNEQFF. DNA for the CDR3: TGTGCCAGCAGCATTAGCGGGGGGCCGTACAATGAGCAGTTCTTC.

The chain is built from TRBV5-1 and TRBJ2-3; 8 bases agree with TRBD2. Germline values: CDR1 SGHRS, CDR2 YFSETQ. The CDR3 is 16 residues long. V lost 5 bases, J lost 1 base, and 9 bases stayed unmatched. The CDR3 loop reads CASSLRAGDGTDTQYF. The CDR3 DNA follows: TGCGCCAGCAGTCTCAGAGCGGGGGACGGCACAGATACGCAGTATTTT.

The rearrangement uses TRBV20-1 and TRBJ1-3, with D uncertain. The V and J ends lost 4 bases and 7 bases respectively, with 8 bases between them. This CDR3 region has 11 residues. Per the germline V gene, CDR1 is DFQATT and CDR2 is SNEGSKA (reference sequence). The CDR3 protein is CSAILWNTIYF. The CDR3 DNA follows: TGCAGTGCTATCCTATGGAACACCATATATTTT.

This clone was picked up one time. The rearrangement uses TRBV2 and TRBJ2-1; 8 bases agree with TRBD1. Germline V gene lookup returns CDR1 SNHLY and CDR2 FYNNEI. V trimming: 7 bases; J trimming: 6 bases; junction bases outside the gene matches: 5. CDR3 length equals 13 residues. The CDR3 sequence is CASTQTGGNEQFF. CDR3 nucleotides: TGTGCCAGCACCCAAACAGGGGGCAATGAGCAGTTCTTC.

V usage is TRBV3-1 (or the pseudogene TRBV3-2) and J usage is TRBJ2-1; 7 nucleotides align to TRBD1. CDR3 size: 16 residues. The junction had 7 bases not matched to a gene; V was cut back by 1 base and J by 4 bases. Looked up from germline, CDR1 is LGHDT and CDR2 is YNNKEL (reference sequence). The CDR3: CASSQVWDSTYNEQFF. The CDR3 bases are TGTGCCAGCAGCCAAGTATGGGACAGCACTTACAATGAGCAGTTCTTC.

This rearrangement joins TRBV19 to TRBJ1-1; D unresolved. Per germline, CDR1 LNHDA and CDR2 SQIVND (reference sequence). The CDR3 has 13 residues. Trimming left V 7 bases short and J 2 bases short, with 11 bases between. The CDR3 is CASTLIGNTEAFF. CDR3 nucleotide sequence: TGTGCCAGTACCCTCATCGGTAACACTGAAGCTTTCTTT.

This clone was recorded only once. The gene calls are TRBV7-9 and TRBJ1-1; D may be TRBD1 (5 bases). V was trimmed by 8 bases and J by 0 bases, leaving 7 bases between them. Per the germline V gene, CDR1 is SEHNR and CDR2 is FQNEAQ (reference sequence). This CDR3 contains 12 residues. Here the CDR3 reads CASGHMNTEAFF. Written as DNA, the CDR3 is TGTGCCAGCGGACACATGAACACTGAAGCTTTCTTT.

The J gene is TRBJ1-5, the V gene TRBV6-5; 8 bases line up with TRBD1. CDR3 size: 14 residues. CDR1 is MNHEY, CDR2 SVGAGI, per germline. Trimming took 8 bases from V and 3 from J; bases not matched to a gene: 6. In DNA form, the CDR3 reads TGTGCCAGCTGGGACAGGCTCCCCAATCAGCCCCAGCATTTT. Translated, it gives CASWDRLPNQPQHF.

The chain employs TRBV27 and TRBJ1-2, with D possibly matching TRBD1 (6 bases). Germline V CDR1 and CDR2: MNHEY, SMNVEV (reference sequence). This CDR3 has 20 residues. V was clipped by 2 bases and J by 8 bases, with 33 bases between them. This CDR3 is CASSLESRLATSGDRVGYTF. The CDR3 coding sequence is TGTGCCAGCAGTTTAGAGTCACGTTTGGCGACTTCAGGGGACCGAGTCGGCTACACCTTC.

The chain joins TRBV11-2 to TRBJ1-1, with 7 bases matching TRBD1. Trimming cost V 5 bases and J 5 bases; bases outside gene matches: 8. Germline V gene lookup returns CDR1 SGHAT and CDR2 FQNNGV. The CDR3 totals 14 residues. This CDR3 is CASSPPRGQTEAFF. Here the CDR3 DNA reads TGTGCCAGCAGCCCCCCAAGGGGGCAAACTGAAGCTTTCTTT. The full variable domain, completed using reference TRBV11-2 and TRBJ1-1, is EAGVAQSPRYKIIEKRQSVAFWCNPISGHATLYWYQQILGQGPKLLIQFQNNGVVDDSQLPKDRFSAERLKGVDSTLKIQPAKLEDSAVYLCASSPPRGQTEAFFGQGTRLTVV.

CDR3 nucleotide sequence: TGTGCCAGCAGTTACCACCCCACCGGACAGAGCTCCTATAATTCACCCCTCCACTTT. Amino acid sequence: CASSYHPTGQSSYNSPLHF. This rearrangement joins TRBV6-2 or TRBV6-3 to TRBJ1-6, with D possibly matching TRBD1 (6 bases). CDR3 length: 19 amino acids. From germline, CDR1 is MNHEY and CDR2 SVGEGT. Trimming shortened V by 2 bases and J by 0 bases, and 17 bases separated the two germline ends.

The V gene is TRBV11-3, the J gene TRBJ1-2; 8 bases are shared with TRBD1. The CDR3 consists of 18 residues. Germline loops: CDR1 SGHNT, CDR2 YENEEA. After removal of 1 base from V and 5 bases from J, the junction contained 15 bases not matched to a gene. The CDR3 region has the DNA TGTGCCAGCAGCTTAGTATTATTGGGTCGGACAGGGTCATATGGCTACACCTTC. Protein product: CASSLVLLGRTGSYGYTF.

V is TRBV2 and J is TRBJ2-7; 8 positions agree with TRBD1. V lost 4 bases, J lost 6 bases, and 5 bases stayed unmatched. Germline CDR1 SNHLY, CDR2 FYNNEI. The CDR3 is 13 residues long. The CDR3 DNA sequence: TGTGCCAGCAGTGGCCGTACAGGGGGCGAGCAGTACTTC. This codes for CASSGRTGGEQYF. The variable domain in full, completed from reference TRBV2 and TRBJ2-7, reads EPEVTQTPSHQVTQMGQEVILRCVPISNHLYFYWYRQILGQKVEFLVSFYNNEISEKSEIFDDQFSVERPDGSNFTLKIRSTKLEDSAMYFCASSGRTGGEQYFGPGTRLTVT.

The table lists this clone with a count of one. The chain links TRBV18 to TRBJ1-2, with D possibly being TRBD1 (5 bases). Germline V gives CDR1 KGHSH, CDR2 LQKENI. This CDR3 is 15 amino acids long. Between the trimmed V and J ends, which lost 3 bases and 4 bases, there was a span of 15 bases. As DNA, the CDR3 is TGTGCCAGCTCACCCACACTCCAGGGAGGCTATGGCTACACCTTC. Its protein product is CASSPTLQGGYGYTF.

This chain links TRBV2 with TRBJ1-5, with a possible D match to TRBD1 (5 bases). Looked up from germline, CDR1 is SNHLY and CDR2 is FYNNEI. Between the trimmed V and J ends, which lost 7 bases and 1 base, there was a span of 8 bases. CDR3 length equals 13 residues. The CDR3 region has the DNA TGTGCCAGCAAGACAGAGAGCAATCAGCCCCAGCATTTT. Its protein product is CASKTESNQPQHF.

Comments on this clone: This may come from a read error, since a much larger clone is one base off. Other nucleotide sequences in the sample specify the same CDR3. The V and J genes are TRBV18 and TRBJ1-1, with TRBD1 identical over 7 bases. CDR3 size: 13 residues. Germline V gene lookup returns CDR1 KGHSH and CDR2 LQKENI. V was pared by 4 bases and J by 2 bases, with 1 base of the junction left unmatched. The CDR3 DNA is TGTGCCAGCTCACGACAGGGTAACACTGAAGCTTTCTTT. Its translation: CASSRQGNTEAFF.

V is TRBV18 and J is TRBJ2-1, with a possible D match to TRBD2 (6 bases). CDR1 is KGHSH, CDR2 LQKENI, per germline. This CDR3 spans 14 amino acids. V lost 6 bases, J lost 5 bases, and 14 bases lay in between. The CDR3 region is CASSSGGPDNEQFF. In nucleotides, the CDR3 is TGTGCCAGCTCCTCCGGGGGACCAGACAATGAGCAGTTCTTC. Together with reference TRBV18 and TRBJ2-1, the CDR3 gives the full variable domain: NAGVMQNPRHLVRRRGQEARLRCSPMKGHSHVYWYRQLPEEGLKFMVYLQKENIIDESGMPKERFSAEFPKEGPSILRIQQVVRGDSAAYFCASSSGGPDNEQFFGPGTRLTVL.

The chain links TRBV6-1 to TRBJ1-4; 7 bases agree with TRBD1. J lost 2 bases, V lost 1 base, and 10 bases had no gene match. The length of the CDR3 is 18 residues. In germline, CDR1 is MNHNS, CDR2 SASEGT. DNA for the CDR3: TGTGCCAGCAGTGAAGTCATAACAGGGGTTCGGACTAATGAAAAACTGTTTTTT. This translates into CASSEVITGVRTNEKLFF.